The rows below give T cell receptor beta chains drawn from one sample of a study of blood T cell repertoires in COVID-19. Libraries were prepared by immunoSEQ multiplex PCR; TCRdb keeps only in-frame clonotypes and omits some of them. The data show some 300,000 clones, with nearly 90% seen just once and around 4.5% held by the top ten. The sample consisted of PBMCs or T cells enriched from blood (not recorded which). The receptors originated from a woman aged 18-29 years with acute COVID-19. Both conserved end residues are part of each CDR3. The D gene is left open where the match is weak. Part of the rows lack a size; the others show once, few, many or a class for expanded clones.

TRBV27	NA	NA	TRBJ1-2	CASSRPGGYGYTF	TGTGCCAGCAGCCGCCCGGGGGGCTATGGCTACACCTTC
TRBV3-1/TRBV3-2	TRBD2	NA	TRBJ2-5	CASSLVGLARETQYF	TGTGCCAGCAGCCTGGTGGGACTAGCTCGGGAGACCCAGTACTTC
TRBV18	NA	NA	TRBJ1-1	CASSFDRNTEAFF	TGTGCCAGCTCATTCGACAGGAACACTGAAGCTTTCTTT
TRBV3-1/TRBV3-2	TRBD2	NA	TRBJ2-2	CASSQGLWASGRGELFF	TGTGCCAGCAGCCAGGGGCTTTGGGCTAGCGGGAGAGGGGAGCTGTTTTTT
TRBV19	NA	NA	TRBJ1-2	CASSIPGDALWYTF	TGTGCCAGTAGTATCCCAGGGGACGCCTTGTGGTACACCTTC
TRBV28	TRBD1	NA	TRBJ2-7	CASSLNPGQAPTAERDEQYF	TGTGCCAGCAGTTTAAATCCCGGACAGGCCCCAACGGCGGAGAGAGACGAGCAGTACTTC
TRBV7-2	TRBD1	NA	TRBJ1-1	CASSYSTGLNTEAFF	TGTGCCAGCAGCTACTCGACAGGGCTCAACACTGAAGCTTTCTTT
TRBV19	TRBD2	NA	TRBJ2-1	CASSVSSGRPYNEQFF	TGTGCCAGTAGTGTCTCTAGCGGGAGGCCCTACAATGAGCAGTTCTTC
TRBV10-2	NA	NA	TRBJ1-1	CASREGRGGILDTEAFF	TGCGCCAGCAGGGAAGGGAGGGGAGGTATCTTGGACACTGAAGCTTTCTTT
TRBV20-1	NA	NA	TRBJ1-1	CSASWSRTEAFF	TGCAGTGCTAGTTGGTCGCGCACTGAAGCTTTCTTT
TRBV14	NA	once	TRBJ2-7	CASSQVFPHEQYF	TGTGCCAGCAGCCAAGTCTTCCCTCACGAGCAGTACTTC
TRBV19	NA	NA	TRBJ2-4	CASSIGAKNIQYF	TGTGCCAGTAGTATAGGGGCTAAAAACATTCAGTACTTC
TRBV11-2	NA	once	TRBJ2-5	CASSLFPTTTPNETQYF	TGTGCCAGCAGCTTATTTCCAACAACCACACCAAACGAGACCCAGTACTTC
TRBV10-3	NA	NA	TRBJ1-2	CAISESPEGGNYGYTF	TGTGCCATCAGTGAGTCGCCCGAGGGGGGGAACTATGGCTACACCTTC
TRBV6-2/TRBV6-3	NA	NA	TRBJ2-3	CASSYSSDTDTQYF	TGTGCCAGCAGTTACTCATCAGACACAGATACGCAGTATTTT
TRBV5-1	TRBD1	NA	TRBJ1-1	CASSATGGGTEAFF	TGCGCCAGCAGCGCCACAGGGGGCGGCACTGAAGCTTTCTTT
TRBV2	TRBD1	NA	TRBJ1-5	CASSLLGTGNNQPQHF	TGTGCCAGCAGTCTTCTAGGGACAGGGAACAATCAGCCCCAGCATTTT
TRBV27	TRBD2	NA	TRBJ2-5	CASSLSTSGSETQYF	TGTGCCAGCAGTTTATCAACTAGCGGGAGTGAGACCCAGTACTTC
TRBV24-1	TRBD1	NA	TRBJ2-1	CATSDLNRGHYNEQFF	TGTGCCACCAGTGACCTAAACAGGGGCCACTACAATGAGCAGTTCTTC
TRBV19	TRBD2	NA	TRBJ2-1	CASSIWPSGSSYNEQFF	TGTGCCAGTAGTATATGGCCCAGCGGGAGCTCCTACAATGAGCAGTTCTTC
TRBV7-9	TRBD2	NA	TRBJ2-5	CASSLRGGRVPETQYF	TGTGCCAGCAGCTTACGCGGCGGGAGAGTCCCAGAGACCCAGTACTTC
TRBV28	NA	NA	TRBJ2-1	CASRVGRGSLFYNEQFF	TGTGCCAGCAGGGTCGGGCGGGGTTCCCTTTTTTACAATGAGCAGTTCTTC
TRBV24-1	NA	NA	TRBJ1-5	CATSDFRGDQPQHF	TGTGCCACCAGTGATTTCAGGGGTGATCAGCCCCAGCATTTT
TRBV19	NA	NA	TRBJ2-3	CASSIDLLGDTQYF	TGTGCCAGTAGTATAGACCTACTCGGAGATACGCAGTATTTT
TRBV10-2	NA	NA	TRBJ1-1	CASSESTPTEAFF	TGCGCCAGCAGTGAGTCTACTCCCACTGAAGCTTTCTTT
TRBV28	TRBD1	once	TRBJ2-7	CASSRTGGAGGFHEQYF	TGTGCCAGCAGTCGGACAGGGGGCGCAGGGGGGTTCCACGAGCAGTACTTC
TRBV5-6	NA	NA	TRBJ2-7	CASSLEAGWREQYF	TGTGCCAGCAGCTTGGAAGCAGGGTGGCGCGAGCAGTACTTC
TRBV12-3/TRBV12-4	NA	NA	TRBJ1-1	CATFQVYTEAFF	TGTGCCACGTTTCAGGTGTACACTGAAGCTTTCTTT
TRBV28	NA	NA	TRBJ2-7	CASRRTAGKYEQYF	TGTGCCAGCAGGAGGACAGCGGGGAAATACGAGCAGTACTTC
TRBV7-9	TRBD1	NA	TRBJ1-5	CASSEPGGNPNQPQHF	TGTGCCAGCAGCGAACCAGGGGGCAACCCTAATCAGCCCCAGCATTTT
TRBV9	NA	NA	TRBJ1-4	CASSGQGHEKLFF	TGTGCCAGCAGCGGGCAGGGTCATGAAAAACTGTTTTTT
TRBV24-1	TRBD1	NA	TRBJ1-5	CATQTGDEWPQHF	TGTGCCACCCAGACAGGGGACGAGTGGCCCCAGCATTTT
TRBV19	NA	NA	TRBJ1-1	CASSTGELGNTEAFF	TGTGCCAGTAGTACCGGGGAGTTAGGGAACACTGAAGCTTTCTTT
TRBV19	NA	NA	TRBJ2-1	CASRGQGPDEQFF	TGTGCCAGTAGGGGCCAGGGGCCCGATGAGCAGTTCTTC
TRBV30	TRBD2	NA	TRBJ2-7	CAWSVAGGGEQYF	TGTGCCTGGAGTGTGGCGGGAGGGGGAGAGCAGTACTTC
TRBV28	NA	NA	TRBJ1-1	CASSLWAIGDTEAFF	TGTGCCAGCAGTTTATGGGCGATAGGGGACACTGAAGCTTTCTTT
TRBV5-1	NA	NA	TRBJ2-1	CASNPRQGGSSYNEQFF	TGCGCCAGCAACCCCCGTCAAGGGGGAAGCTCCTACAATGAGCAGTTCTTC
TRBV7-9	NA	NA	TRBJ1-1	CASSLGRGEAFF	TGTGCCAGCAGCCTCGGACGGGGTGAAGCTTTCTTT
TRBV19	TRBD1	NA	TRBJ2-3	CASSLLPGGVGTDTQYF	TGTGCCAGTAGTCTCCTACCAGGGGGCGTAGGCACAGATACGCAGTATTTT
TRBV9	TRBD2	NA	TRBJ2-1	CASSEGLAGSSYNEQFF	TGTGCCAGCAGCGAGGGACTAGCGGGTAGCTCCTACAATGAGCAGTTCTTC
TRBV4-1	NA	NA	TRBJ1-1	CASSQGPTSEAFF	TGCGCCAGCAGCCAAGGGCCCACGTCTGAAGCTTTCTTT
TRBV5-4	NA	NA	TRBJ1-3	CASSSESGAYSGNTIYF	TGTGCCAGCAGCTCGGAGTCTGGGGCCTACTCTGGAAACACCATATATTTT